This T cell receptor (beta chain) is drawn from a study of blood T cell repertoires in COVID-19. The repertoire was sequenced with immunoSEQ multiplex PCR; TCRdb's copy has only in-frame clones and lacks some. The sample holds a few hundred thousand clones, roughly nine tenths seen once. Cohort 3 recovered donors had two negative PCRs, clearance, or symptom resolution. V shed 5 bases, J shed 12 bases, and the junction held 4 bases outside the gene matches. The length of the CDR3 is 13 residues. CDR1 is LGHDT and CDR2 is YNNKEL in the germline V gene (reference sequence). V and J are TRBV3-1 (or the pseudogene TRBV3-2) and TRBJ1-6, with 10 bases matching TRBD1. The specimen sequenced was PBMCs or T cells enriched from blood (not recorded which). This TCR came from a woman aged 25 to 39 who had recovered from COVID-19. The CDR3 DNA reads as TGTGCCAGCAGCGCCGACAGGGGGCAACCCCTCCACTTT. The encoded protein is CASSADRGQPLHF.